The rows below give T cell receptor beta chains drawn from one sample of a study of identical twins. TCRdb re-analysed the 5' RACE reads in MiXCR, keeping a single row per CDR3 protein. This sample yields 200,000 to 300,000 distinct CDR3 sequences, of which approximately 7% are seen a single time; roughly 3.7% belongs to the top ten. These data were also filed under a second study, of yellow fever vaccine responses in identical twins.

Sequencing was done on a sample of memory (CD45RO+) T cells sorted from blood. These receptors all come from a woman between 18 and 29 years old in good health. The CDR3 runs from the conserved cysteine through the conserved F or W. The order of the fields is V gene, J gene, CDR3 protein.

TRBV28,TRBJ2-2,CASRPTGGRSNTGELFF
TRBV9,TRBJ2-3,CASSASGRGADTQYF
TRBV3-1,TRBJ2-5,CASSLGLAGIETQYF
TRBV4-1,TRBJ2-7,CASSPEERRGWSYEQYF
TRBV7-8,TRBJ2-2,CASSQLGQGTGELFF
TRBV12-3/TRBV12-4,TRBJ1-6,CASSTGWDSPLHF
TRBV24-1,TRBJ2-1,CAAPGEQFF
TRBV7-9,TRBJ1-2,CASSPLGISLQGYTF
TRBV12-3/TRBV12-4,TRBJ1-1,CASSLAQGRETEAFF
TRBV10-3,TRBJ2-2,CATQPSLAGGTGELFF
TRBV28,TRBJ1-3,CASNPGAGAGNTIYF
TRBV18,TRBJ1-1,CASSPPGQRNTEAFF
TRBV29-1,TRBJ2-1,CSGRLAGGDEQFF
TRBV28,TRBJ1-6,CASSQGQRNSPLHF
TRBV12-3/TRBV12-4,TRBJ1-1,CASSLRGNGAEAFF
TRBV6-4,TRBJ2-1,CASSDSFRSGSYNEQFF
TRBV28,TRBJ1-1,CAVQGPQTTNTEAFF
TRBV5-1,TRBJ1-2,CASSVPGGYGYTF
TRBV29-1,TRBJ2-2,CSVEERQAGRELFF
TRBV28,TRBJ2-5,CASRKTDRETQYF
TRBV5-5,TRBJ2-5,CASMLGWIETQYF